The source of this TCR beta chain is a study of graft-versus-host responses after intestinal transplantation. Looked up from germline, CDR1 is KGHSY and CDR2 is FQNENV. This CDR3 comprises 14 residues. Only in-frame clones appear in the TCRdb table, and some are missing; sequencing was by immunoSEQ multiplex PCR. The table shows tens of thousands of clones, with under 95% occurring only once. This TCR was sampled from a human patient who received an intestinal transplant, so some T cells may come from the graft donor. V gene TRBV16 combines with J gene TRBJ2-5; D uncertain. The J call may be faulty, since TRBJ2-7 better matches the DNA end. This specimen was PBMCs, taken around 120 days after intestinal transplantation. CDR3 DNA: TGTGCCAGCAGCCAAAATAGTATAGGGATCGAGCAGTACTTC. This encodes CASSQNSIGIEQYF.